The rows below give T cell receptor beta chains drawn from one sample of a study of blood T cell repertoires in COVID-19. Here immunoSEQ multiplex PCR was the method, and the copy in TCRdb shows in-frame clones only, minus some. This table holds 170,000 or so clones, around 85% found once. The source material was peripheral blood. Every receptor here comes from a man aged 50-59 years with active or convalescent COVID-19. CDR3s include the opening cysteine and the closing phenylalanine or tryptophan. A D gene is named only where the DNA matches it firmly. Some rows mark clone size as missing; the rest say once, few, many or name a class of expanded clone.

abundance: .
j_gene: TRBJ1-3
d_gene: .
v_gene: TRBV6-2/TRBV6-3
CDR3nt: TGTGCCAGCAGTTACTTTGGTGCGGGAAACACCATATATTTT
CDR3aa: CASSYFGAGNTIYF

abundance: .
j_gene: TRBJ1-1
d_gene: .
v_gene: TRBV30
CDR3nt: TGTGCCTGGAGCGTCATGACAGTGAACACTGAAGCTTTCTTT
CDR3aa: CAWSVMTVNTEAFF

abundance: .
j_gene: TRBJ1-2
d_gene: .
v_gene: TRBV5-1
CDR3nt: TGCGCCAGCAGCTTGTTGCAGGGGACCTATGGCTACACCTTC
CDR3aa: CASSLLQGTYGYTF

abundance: .
j_gene: TRBJ1-2
d_gene: TRBD1
v_gene: TRBV11-2
CDR3nt: TGTGCCAGCAGCTTCGGACAGGGGATGAGGGGCTACACCTTC
CDR3aa: CASSFGQGMRGYTF

abundance: .
j_gene: TRBJ1-5
d_gene: TRBD1
v_gene: TRBV2
CDR3nt: TGTGCCAGCAGGGGACAGGTTAGCAATCAGCCCCAGCATTTT
CDR3aa: CASRGQVSNQPQHF

abundance: .
j_gene: TRBJ2-2
d_gene: .
v_gene: TRBV7-3
CDR3nt: TGTGCCAGCAGCCCGGGGACAACCGGGGAGCTGTTTTTT
CDR3aa: CASSPGTTGELFF

abundance: few
j_gene: TRBJ1-5
d_gene: .
v_gene: TRBV18
CDR3nt: TGTGCCAGCTCGCAGGAGGGGCAGCCCCAGCATTTT
CDR3aa: CASSQEGQPQHF

abundance: .
j_gene: TRBJ2-5
d_gene: .
v_gene: TRBV5-5
CDR3nt: TGTGCCAGCAGCTCCAAGGGGATTCAAGAGACCCAGTACTTC
CDR3aa: CASSSKGIQETQYF

abundance: .
j_gene: TRBJ1-1
d_gene: .
v_gene: TRBV28
CDR3nt: TGTGCCAGCAGCCCACCGGGGATGAACACTGAAGCTTTCTTT
CDR3aa: CASSPPGMNTEAFF

abundance: .
j_gene: TRBJ1-2
d_gene: TRBD1
v_gene: TRBV2
CDR3nt: TGTGCCAGCAGTGATCGGACAGGGAGGGGTGGCTACACCTTC
CDR3aa: CASSDRTGRGGYTF

abundance: .
j_gene: TRBJ1-5
d_gene: .
v_gene: TRBV7-2
CDR3nt: TGTGCCAGCAGCTTAGTCGCAGGGAATAGCAATCAGCCCCAGCATTTT
CDR3aa: CASSLVAGNSNQPQHF

abundance: .
j_gene: TRBJ1-2
d_gene: .
v_gene: TRBV21-1
CDR3nt: TGTGCCAGCAGCAGTCAGGGACTTGACTATGGCTACACCTTC
CDR3aa: CASSSQGLDYGYTF

abundance: .
j_gene: TRBJ1-3
d_gene: .
v_gene: TRBV30
CDR3nt: TGTGCCCTTGGAGGTTTCTCTGGAAACACCATATATTTT
CDR3aa: CALGGFSGNTIYF

abundance: .
j_gene: TRBJ1-1
d_gene: .
v_gene: TRBV6-5
CDR3nt: TGTGCCAGCAGTCGAGATCGGACAGCTAACACTGAAGCTTTCTTT
CDR3aa: CASSRDRTANTEAFF

abundance: .
j_gene: TRBJ1-4
d_gene: .
v_gene: TRBV5-1
CDR3nt: TGCGCCAGCAGCCCCACACAGCCCGTAATTGAAAAACTGTTTTTT
CDR3aa: CASSPTQPVIEKLFF

abundance: .
j_gene: TRBJ2-1
d_gene: TRBD2
v_gene: TRBV30
CDR3nt: TGTGCCTGGACTAGCGGGGAATACAATGAGCAGTTCTTC
CDR3aa: CAWTSGEYNEQFF

abundance: .
j_gene: TRBJ1-6
d_gene: .
v_gene: TRBV6-2/TRBV6-3
CDR3nt: TGTGCCAGCAGCCCCGAGGAGGGGACCACGAATTCACCCCTCCACTTT
CDR3aa: CASSPEEGTTNSPLHF

abundance: .
j_gene: TRBJ1-4
d_gene: .
v_gene: TRBV25-1
CDR3nt: TGTGCCAGCAGTGTGTCGGAGAGGGAAAAACTGTTTTTT
CDR3aa: CASSVSEREKLFF

abundance: .
j_gene: TRBJ1-1
d_gene: .
v_gene: TRBV10-3
CDR3nt: TGTGCCATCAGTGAGTCGAACGGCGGTGAAGCTTTCTTT
CDR3aa: CAISESNGGEAFF

abundance: .
j_gene: TRBJ1-3
d_gene: .
v_gene: TRBV28
CDR3nt: TGTGCCAGCATAAACTACTCTGGAAACACCATATATTTT
CDR3aa: CASINYSGNTIYF

abundance: few
j_gene: TRBJ2-7
d_gene: .
v_gene: TRBV20-1
CDR3nt: TGCAGTGCTAGTGAGGGGCGGCCCGACGAGCAGTACTTC
CDR3aa: CSASEGRPDEQYF

abundance: .
j_gene: TRBJ2-5
d_gene: TRBD2
v_gene: TRBV7-2
CDR3nt: TGTGCCAGCAGCTTAGTTGCTAGCGGAGAGACCCAGTACTTC
CDR3aa: CASSLVASGETQYF

abundance: .
j_gene: TRBJ1-6
d_gene: .
v_gene: TRBV6-5
CDR3nt: TGTGCCAGCAGATCACAGCAGAAGGTTTCACCCCTCCACTTT
CDR3aa: CASRSQQKVSPLHF

abundance: .
j_gene: TRBJ2-5
d_gene: .
v_gene: TRBV19
CDR3nt: TGTGCCAGTAGTATGCTGTCCCGGGGTAAGGTTGAGACCCAGTACTTC
CDR3aa: CASSMLSRGKVETQYF